This T cell receptor (beta chain) was observed in a study of control samples from healthy donors and cancer patients. V was clipped by 6 bases and J by 9 bases, with 12 bases between them. This CDR3 has 13 residues. This clone was recorded once. Generated by immunoSEQ multiplex PCR, the TCRdb table keeps only in-frame clones and is missing some. The data hold 100,000 to 120,000 clones, with 88% observed a single time. This clonotype originated in a woman in her fifties or sixties with lung cancer. V gene TRBV12-3 or TRBV12-4 combines with J gene TRBJ1-6; weak D call: TRBD1 (5 bases). What was sequenced was PBMCs. CDR3 coding DNA: TGTGCCAGCAGCGACCAGGGACTTTCACCCCTCCACTTT. It codes for CASSDQGLSPLHF.